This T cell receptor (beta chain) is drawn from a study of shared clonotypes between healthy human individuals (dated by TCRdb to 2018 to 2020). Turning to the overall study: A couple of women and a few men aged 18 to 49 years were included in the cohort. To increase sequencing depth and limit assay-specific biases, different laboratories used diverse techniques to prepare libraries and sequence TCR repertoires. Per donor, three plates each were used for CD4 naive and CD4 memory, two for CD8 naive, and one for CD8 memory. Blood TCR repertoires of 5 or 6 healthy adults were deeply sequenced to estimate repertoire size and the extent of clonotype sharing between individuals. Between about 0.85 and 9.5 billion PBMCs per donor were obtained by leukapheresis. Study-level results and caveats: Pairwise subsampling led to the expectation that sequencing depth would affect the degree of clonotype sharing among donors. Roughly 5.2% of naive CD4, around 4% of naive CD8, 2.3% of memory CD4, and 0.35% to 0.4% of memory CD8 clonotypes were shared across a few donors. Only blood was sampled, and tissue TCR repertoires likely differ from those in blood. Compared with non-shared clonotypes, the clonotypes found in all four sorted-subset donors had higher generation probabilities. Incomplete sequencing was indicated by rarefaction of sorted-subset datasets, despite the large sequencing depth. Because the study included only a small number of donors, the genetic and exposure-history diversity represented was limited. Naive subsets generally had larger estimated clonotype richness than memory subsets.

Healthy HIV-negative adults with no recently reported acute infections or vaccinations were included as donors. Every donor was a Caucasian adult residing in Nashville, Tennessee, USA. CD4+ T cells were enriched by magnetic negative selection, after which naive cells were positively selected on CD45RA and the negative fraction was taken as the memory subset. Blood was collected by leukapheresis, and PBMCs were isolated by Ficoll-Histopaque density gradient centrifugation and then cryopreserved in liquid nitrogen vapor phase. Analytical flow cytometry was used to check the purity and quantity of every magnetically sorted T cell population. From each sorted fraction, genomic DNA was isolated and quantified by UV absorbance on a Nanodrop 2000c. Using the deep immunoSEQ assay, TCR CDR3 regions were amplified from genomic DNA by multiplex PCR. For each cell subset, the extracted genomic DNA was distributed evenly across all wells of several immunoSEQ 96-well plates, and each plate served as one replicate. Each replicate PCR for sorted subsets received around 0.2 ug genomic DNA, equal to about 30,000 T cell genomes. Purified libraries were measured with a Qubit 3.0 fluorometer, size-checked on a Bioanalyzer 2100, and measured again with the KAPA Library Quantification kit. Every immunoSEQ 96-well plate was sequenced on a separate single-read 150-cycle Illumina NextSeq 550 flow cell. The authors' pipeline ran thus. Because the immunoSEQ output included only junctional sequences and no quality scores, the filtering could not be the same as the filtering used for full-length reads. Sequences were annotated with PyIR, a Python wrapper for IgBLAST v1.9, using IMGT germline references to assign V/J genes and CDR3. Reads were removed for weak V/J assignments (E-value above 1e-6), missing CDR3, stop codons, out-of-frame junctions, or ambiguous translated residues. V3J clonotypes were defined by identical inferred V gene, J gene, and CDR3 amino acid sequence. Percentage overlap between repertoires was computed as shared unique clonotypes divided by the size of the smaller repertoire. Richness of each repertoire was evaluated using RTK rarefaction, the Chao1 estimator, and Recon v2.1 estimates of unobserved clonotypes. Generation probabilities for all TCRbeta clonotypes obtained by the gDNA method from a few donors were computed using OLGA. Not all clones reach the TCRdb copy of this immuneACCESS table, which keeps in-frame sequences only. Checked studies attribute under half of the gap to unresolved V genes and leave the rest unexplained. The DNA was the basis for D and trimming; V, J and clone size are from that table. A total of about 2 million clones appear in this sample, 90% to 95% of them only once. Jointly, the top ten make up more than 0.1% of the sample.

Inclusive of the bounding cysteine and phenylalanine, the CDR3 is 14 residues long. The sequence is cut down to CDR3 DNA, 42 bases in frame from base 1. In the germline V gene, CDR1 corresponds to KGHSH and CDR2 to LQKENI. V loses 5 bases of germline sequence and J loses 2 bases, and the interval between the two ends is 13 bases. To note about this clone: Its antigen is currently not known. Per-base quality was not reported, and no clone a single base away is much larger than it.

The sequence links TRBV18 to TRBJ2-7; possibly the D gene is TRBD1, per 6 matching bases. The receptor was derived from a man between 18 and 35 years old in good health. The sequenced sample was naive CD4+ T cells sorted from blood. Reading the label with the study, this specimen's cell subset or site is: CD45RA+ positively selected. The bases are TGTGCCAGCTCAACCGTCGAGGGGGCCTACGAGCAGTACTTC. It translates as CASSTVEGAYEQYF.